This is a list of T cell receptor beta chains from one sample in a study of T cells in Graves' hyperthyroidism and ophthalmopathy. TCRdb independently ran MiXCR on the multiplex PCR reads; one entry per CDR3 protein. Of about 700,000 distinct CDR3 sequences in the sample, roughly 45% are singletons; the top ten hold less than 9.5%. Sequences were obtained from peripheral blood or thyroid tissue (not recorded which). Receptors were obtained from an adult man with Graves' disease, either hyperthyroidism or ophthalmopathy (not recorded which). Both conserved end residues are part of each CDR3. A D gene is named only where the DNA matches it firmly. Some rows have no size entry. The others give once, few or many, or a class for an expanded clone.

>TRBD2|TRBJ2-7|TRBV29-1|-
CSVGGPWEQYF
TGCAGCGTGGGAGGGCCTTGGGAGCAGTACTTC
>-|TRBJ2-7|TRBV19|few
CASSIGLAPHEQYF
TGTGCCAGTAGTATAGGTCTAGCGCCTCACGAGCAGTACTTC
>TRBD2|TRBJ2-2|TRBV20-1|-
CSVGAGGRGLNTGELFF
TGCAGTGTCGGAGCGGGAGGGCGGGGGCTGAACACCGGGGAGCTGTTTTTT
>TRBD1|TRBJ1-1|TRBV10-2|few
CASRETGGINTEAFF
TGCGCCAGCAGGGAGACAGGGGGGATAAACACTGAAGCTTTCTTT
>TRBD1|TRBJ1-5|TRBV20-1|many
CSARSDREHQPQHF
TGCAGTGCTAGATCTGACAGGGAGCATCAGCCCCAGCATTTT
>-|TRBJ1-1|TRBV29-1|many
CSIWENTEAFF
TGCAGCATATGGGAGAACACTGAAGCTTTCTTT
>-|TRBJ2-7|TRBV6-5|-
CASSYSSLSTYEQYF
TGTGCCAGCAGTTACTCGAGTCTTTCTACCTACGAGCAGTACTTC
>-|TRBJ2-7|TRBV12-3/TRBV12-4|few
CASSATDRFEQYF
TGTGCCAGCAGTGCAACGGACAGATTCGAGCAGTACTTC
>-|TRBJ1-2|TRBV7-9|few
CASSPPGINYGYTF
TGTGCCAGCAGCCCACCAGGGATTAACTATGGCTACACCTTC
>-|TRBJ1-3|TRBV9|once
CASSVGQLSGNTIYF
TGTGCCAGCAGCGTAGGACAGCTGTCTGGAAACACCATATATTTT
>TRBD1|TRBJ1-4|TRBV2|-
CASSLAATGYEKLFF
TGTGCCAGCAGTTTAGCGGCGACAGGGTATGAAAAACTGTTTTTT
>TRBD1|TRBJ1-1|TRBV7-7|-
CACSRTGGEVAEAFF
TGCGCCTGCAGCCGGACAGGGGGCGAAGTGGCTGAAGCTTTCTTT
>-|TRBJ1-5|TRBV15|-
CATSRDTGISNQPQHF
TGTGCCACCAGCAGGGATACAGGGATCAGCAATCAGCCCCAGCATTTT
>-|TRBJ2-7|TRBV29-1|-
CSVAKTSSEQYF
TGCAGCGTCGCCAAGACTTCGTCCGAGCAGTACTTC
>-|TRBJ1-1|TRBV10-3|-
CASNRGGLDTEAFF
TGTGCCAGCAATCGAGGGGGTTTGGACACTGAAGCTTTCTTT
>-|TRBJ1-4|TRBV6-1|once
CASSEMAGVEKLFF
TGTGCCAGCAGTGAAATGGCAGGGGTTGAAAAACTGTTTTTT
>TRBD1|TRBJ1-2|TRBV29-1|-
CSGRTGVLGANYGYTF
TGCAGCGGCAGGACAGGGGTCCTCGGCGCTAACTATGGCTACACCTTC
>-|TRBJ1-5|TRBV6-1|few
CASSEAGNNQPQHF
TGTGCCAGCAGTGAAGCGGGTAACAATCAGCCCCAGCATTTT
>-|TRBJ1-5|TRBV7-2|-
CASSLGAGGNSNQPQHF
TGTGCCAGCAGCTTAGGGGCCGGGGGCAATAGCAATCAGCCCCAGCATTTT
>-|TRBJ1-5|TRBV2|-
CASRDRGEHQSQHF
TGTGCCAGCAGAGATCGGGGGGAACATCAGTCCCAGCATTTT
>-|TRBJ2-3|TRBV15|-
CATSRGPDTQYF
TGTGCCACCAGCAGAGGACCAGATACGCAGTATTTT
>TRBD1|TRBJ1-1|TRBV25-1|-
CASSPRDRGSGTEAFF
TGTGCCAGCAGCCCAAGGGACAGGGGGTCGGGCACTGAAGCTTTCTTT
>TRBD1|TRBJ2-7|TRBV7-2|-
CASSFRDRGPYQQYF
TGTGCCAGCAGCTTCCGGGACAGGGGACCCTACCAGCAGTACTTC
>-|TRBJ1-6|TRBV29-1|-
CSVGGGNASSPLHF
TGCAGCGTTGGAGGGGGGAACGCGTCTTCACCCCTCCACTTT
>TRBD1|TRBJ1-5|TRBV7-9|many
CASSLDRVGNQPQHF
TGTGCCAGCAGCTTGGACAGGGTAGGGAATCAGCCCCAGCATTTT
>TRBD1|TRBJ2-7|TRBV10-3|-
CAIREDRGGNEQYF
TGTGCCATCAGGGAGGACAGGGGCGGGAACGAGCAGTACTTC
>-|TRBJ2-3|TRBV10-3|-
CAISESGTGDTQYF
TGTGCCATCAGTGAGTCAGGGACTGGAGATACGCAGTATTTT
>TRBD1|TRBJ2-7|TRBV29-1|-
CSAIRTGSLHEQYF
TGCAGCGCGATAAGGACAGGGAGTCTCCACGAGCAGTACTTC
>TRBD1|TRBJ1-5|TRBV7-8|few
CASGRQGASNQPQHF
TGTGCCAGCGGCAGACAGGGGGCTAGCAATCAGCCCCAGCATTTT
>TRBD2|TRBJ2-7|TRBV12-3/TRBV12-4|-
CARATSGRAGEQYF
TGTGCTAGGGCTACTAGCGGGAGGGCCGGCGAGCAGTACTTC
>TRBD1|TRBJ1-4|TRBV2|-
CASKPGQGNTEKLFF
TGTGCCAGCAAGCCGGGACAGGGGAACACTGAAAAACTGTTTTTT
>TRBD1|TRBJ1-1|TRBV29-1|many
CSVEDRAYGAFF
TGCAGCGTTGAGGACAGGGCTTACGGGGCTTTCTTT
>TRBD1|TRBJ1-4|TRBV7-2|many
CASSFGSGTEYEKLFF
TGTGCCAGCAGCTTCGGCTCCGGGACAGAATATGAAAAACTGTTTTTT
>-|TRBJ1-6|TRBV2|-
CASSRQNNSPLHF
TGTGCCAGCAGCCGACAGAATAATTCACCCCTCCACTTT
>-|TRBJ1-4|TRBV7-9|many
CASSTDSHEKLFF
TGTGCCAGCAGCACGGACAGCCATGAAAAACTGTTTTTT
>TRBD1|TRBJ2-7|TRBV7-9|few
CASSPRTGNGEQYF
TGTGCCAGCAGCCCTCGGACAGGGAATGGCGAGCAGTACTTC
>TRBD1|TRBJ1-2|TRBV29-1|many
CSVEALGQGRDYGYTF
TGCAGCGTTGAAGCCCTGGGACAGGGCAGGGACTATGGCTACACCTTC
>-|TRBJ1-5|TRBV6-5|many
CASSTTGQPQHF
TGTGCCAGCAGCACGACGGGGCAGCCCCAGCATTTT
>TRBD1|TRBJ1-1|TRBV7-2|-
CASSLAGQAGTEAFF
TGTGCCAGCAGCTTAGCGGGACAGGCGGGTACTGAGGCTTTCTTT
>-|TRBJ2-2|TRBV5-1|few
CASSSNTNTGELFF
TGCGCCAGCAGCTCTAACACGAACACCGGGGAGCTGTTTTTT
>-|TRBJ1-5|TRBV6-5|-
CASSELGGYQPQHF
TGTGCCAGCAGTGAATTAGGGGGATATCAGCCCCAGCATTTT
>-|TRBJ2-5|TRBV24-1|many
CATSDAGTRETQYF
TGTGCCACCAGTGATGCCGGGACAAGGGAGACCCAGTACTTC
>TRBD1|TRBJ2-7|TRBV7-2|many
CASSMRQGKREQYF
TGTGCCAGCAGTATGAGACAGGGGAAACGCGAGCAGTACTTC
>TRBD1|TRBJ1-5|TRBV19|many
CASSKTGTANQPQHF
TGTGCCAGTAGTAAGACCGGGACAGCTAATCAGCCCCAGCATTTT